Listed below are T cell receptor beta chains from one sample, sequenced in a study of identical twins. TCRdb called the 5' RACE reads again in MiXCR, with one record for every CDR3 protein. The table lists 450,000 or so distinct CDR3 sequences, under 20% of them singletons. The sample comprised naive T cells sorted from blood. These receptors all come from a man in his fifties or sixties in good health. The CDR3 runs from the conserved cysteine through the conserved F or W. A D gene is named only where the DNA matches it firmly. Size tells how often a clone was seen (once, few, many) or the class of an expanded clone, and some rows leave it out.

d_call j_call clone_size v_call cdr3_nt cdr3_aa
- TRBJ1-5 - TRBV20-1 TGCAGTGCTACCGACAGGTTATCGCGGCAGCCCCAGCATTTT CSATDRLSRQPQHF
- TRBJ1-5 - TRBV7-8 TGTGCCAGCAGCGCACCGGAGTATAGCAATCAGCCCCAGCATTTT CASSAPEYSNQPQHF
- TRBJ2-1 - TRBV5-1 TGCGCCAGCGCCTTCGACAGTCCCTACAATGAGCAGTTCTTC CASAFDSPYNEQFF
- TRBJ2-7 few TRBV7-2 TGTGCCAGCAGCTTATTGCCTAGCGCCGACTACGAGCAGTACTTC CASSLLPSADYEQYF
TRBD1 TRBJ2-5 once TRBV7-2 TGTGCCAGCAGCTTAACAGGACAGGGGGGAGAGACCCAGTACTTC CASSLTGQGGETQYF
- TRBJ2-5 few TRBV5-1 TGCGCCAGCAACCTACGGGACGCCGGGGAGACCCAGTACTTC CASNLRDAGETQYF
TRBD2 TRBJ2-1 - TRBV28 TGTGCCAGCAGTTTGCCGCTAGCGGGGGGGTACAATGAGCAGTTCTTC CASSLPLAGGYNEQFF
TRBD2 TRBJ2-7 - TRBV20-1 TGCAGTGCCCCCCGGCCCGGGACTAGCGGGAGGTTGTCCTACGAGCAGTACTTC CSAPRPGTSGRLSYEQYF
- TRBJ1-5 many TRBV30 TGTGCCTGGAGTGTTCTGGGTAGCGGCCAGCCCCAGCATTTT CAWSVLGSGQPQHF
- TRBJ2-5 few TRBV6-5 TGTGCCAGCAGTTACTCGATGGGGGGATTGGAGACCCAGTACTTC CASSYSMGGLETQYF
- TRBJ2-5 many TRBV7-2 TGTGCCAGCAGCTTCCGGGTCCTGAGGGAGACCCAGTACTTC CASSFRVLRETQYF
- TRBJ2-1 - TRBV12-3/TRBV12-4 TGTGCCAGCAGTTACCGAGGGTGGTATTCCTACAATGAGCAGTTCTTC CASSYRGWYSYNEQFF
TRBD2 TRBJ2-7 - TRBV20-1 TGCAGTGCCCCAGGACTAGCGGGAGTTTACGAGCAGTACTTC CSAPGLAGVYEQYF
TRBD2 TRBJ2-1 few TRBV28 TGTGCCAGCAGTTTTTCTTCTGTGAGGGGCGGGGGGAGCAATGAGCAGTTCTTC CASSFSSVRGGGSNEQFF
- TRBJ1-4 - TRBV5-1 TGCGCCAGCAGCGTATCAGGGGCGGGTAATGAAAAACTGTTTTTT CASSVSGAGNEKLFF
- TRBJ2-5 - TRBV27 TGTGCCAGCAGTTTCGGGCAGGGTGAGGAGGAGTACTTC CASSFGQGEEEYF
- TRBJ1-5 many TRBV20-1 TGCAGTGCTAGTGGGGGGCGGGGGCAGCCCCAGCATTTT CSASGGRGQPQHF
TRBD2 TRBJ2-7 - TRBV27 TGTGCCAGCAGTGTACTAGCGGGCTCCTACGAGCAGTACTTC CASSVLAGSYEQYF
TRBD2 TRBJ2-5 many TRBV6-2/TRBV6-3 TGTGCCAGCACCGGGACTAGTTATGGGGATGGGGAGACCCAGTACTTC CASTGTSYGDGETQYF
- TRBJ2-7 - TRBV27 TGTGCCTCCAGTCCCACCACCCGGACAGCAACTTCCTACGAGCAGTACTTC CASSPTTRTATSYEQYF